Below, 32 T cell receptor beta chains from the same sample are listed, as sequenced in a study of a mutant IDH1 vaccine in newly diagnosed glioma. These receptors are not linked to any known antigen. Time point given: week 5, during vaccination. Vaccinated patients received 300 ug of mutant IDH1 20-mer peptide per dose, with topical imiquimod. TCRdb's table, derived via immunoSEQ multiplex PCR, lists solely in-frame clones and lacks some. The data contain approximately 60,000 clones, about 80% of them seen just once; the ten biggest clones take up 3% to 3.5%. Sequencing used PBMCs, obtained from a glioma patient whose treatment included an IDH1 peptide vaccine. The receptors here all came from a woman under 30 with glioma. Some clones in this sample may be carry-over from other donors' samples.

This clone was seen a few times. The chain links TRBV2 to TRBJ1-5; D uncertain. Germline lookup yields CDR1 SNHLY and CDR2 FYNNEI. CDR3 size: 19 residues. Trimming removed 0 bases from V and 4 bases from J, with 22 bases in between. CDR3 residues: CASSEAPSAGISGNQPQHF. Here the CDR3 DNA reads TGTGCCAGCAGTGAAGCGCCCAGTGCCGGGATTTCGGGAAATCAGCCCCAGCATTTT.

With regard to this clone: The sample has other DNA sequences that encode this CDR3 too. J is TRBJ1-1 and V is TRBV7-2; no clear D. The CDR3 consists of 15 residues. The germline V and J ends were trimmed by 5 bases and 0 bases, with 13 bases remaining between them. The germline V gene has CDR1 SGHTA and CDR2 FQGNSA. CDR3 bases: TGTGCCAGCAGCCCTAACTCGGGGATGAACACTGAAGCTTTCTTT. Protein sequence: CASSPNSGMNTEAFF. Together with reference TRBV7-2 and TRBJ1-1, the CDR3 gives the full variable domain: GAGVSQSPSNKVTEKGKDVELRCDPISGHTALYWYRQSLGQGLEFLIYFQGNSAPDKSGLPSDRFSAERTGGSVSTLTIQRTQQEDSAVYLCASSPNSGMNTEAFFGQGTRLTVV.

CDR3 residues: CASSSTGTTDTQYF. For the CDR3, the DNA is TGTGCCAGCAGCTCTACAGGGACCACAGATACGCAGTATTTT. V usage is TRBV5-4 and J usage is TRBJ2-3; TRBD1 might be the D (6 bases). Germline CDR1 and CDR2: SGHNT and YYREEE (reference sequence). This CDR3 is built from 14 residues. With 3 bases removed from V and 2 bases from J, the gap between germline ends came to 10 bases.

As regards this clone: Other DNA variants within this sample encode the same CDR3. The genes are TRBV30 and TRBJ2-2; the match to TRBD1 covers 10 bases. From germline, CDR1 is GTSNPN and CDR2 SVGIG (reference sequence). The trim removed 4 bases at V and 3 bases at J, leaving 5 bases unmatched. This CDR3 has 15 residues. In DNA form, the CDR3 reads TGTGCCTGGACTCGACAGGGGGCCGACACCGGGGAGCTGTTTTTT. Translating it yields CAWTRQGADTGELFF.

The V call is TRBV7-9, the J call TRBJ2-1; D is tentatively TRBD1 or TRBD2 (5 bases each). Germline V lookup: CDR1 SEHNR, CDR2 FQNEAQ (reference sequence). V shed 5 bases and J shed 9 bases, with 20 bases lying between them. The length of the CDR3 is 15 residues. The CDR3 is CASSPYASRRGEQFF. The CDR3 bases are TGTGCCAGCAGCCCGTATGCTAGCAGAAGGGGTGAGCAGTTCTTC. Full variable domain (outside the CDR3, taken from reference TRBV7-9 and TRBJ2-1): DTGVSQNPRHKITKRGQNVTFRCDPISEHNRLYWYRQTLGQGPEFLTYFQNEAQLEKSRLLSDRFSAERPKGSFSTLEIQRTEQGDSAMYLCASSPYASRRGEQFFGPGTRLTVL.

The CDR3 DNA is TGTGCCAGTAGTATAACCGGGGGGGCCTACGAGCAGTACTTC. It is translated as CASSITGGAYEQYF. The rearrangement uses TRBV19 and TRBJ2-7, with 8 bases identical to TRBD2. The CDR3 covers 14 residues. J was trimmed by 2 bases and V by 2 bases; bases with no gene match: 2. Germline V gene sequence: CDR1 LNHDA, CDR2 SQIVND (reference sequence).

J is TRBJ1-4 and V is TRBV7-6, with 7 bases aligning to TRBD1. J lost 7 bases, V lost 1 base, and 6 bases had no gene match. There are 15 residues in the CDR3. CDR1 and CDR2 (germline): SGHVS, FNYEAQ. CDR3 sequence (DNA): TGTGCCAGCAGCTTAGATGGTCCAGGGGGTGAAAAACTGTTTTTT. Translated: CASSLDGPGGEKLFF.

Concerning this clone itself: Germline and junction disagree at one end, which may indicate a read error. V and J are TRBV4-2 and TRBJ2-1; TRBD2 matches at 8 bases. The germline V gene has CDR1 LGHNA and CDR2 YNFKEQ. The CDR3 covers 14 residues. CDR3 nucleotide sequence: TGTGCCAGCAGCCAAGATGGGGGCCAGCGGGAGAAGCTCTTC. Its translation: CASSQDGGQREKLF.

A word on this clone: One end of the junction varies from germline; a read error may be responsible. The V call is TRBV29-1, the J call TRBJ1-1, with D possibly matching TRBD1 (6 bases). Per germline, CDR1 SQVTM and CDR2 ANQGSEA. This CDR3 region has 11 residues. The chain's CDR3 is CSGEGGTEAFF. CDR3 coding DNA: TGCAGCGGTGAAGGGGGCACTGAAGCTTTCTTT.

The chain employs TRBV5-6 and TRBJ2-7; 10 bases agree with TRBD1. Germline CDR1 and CDR2: SGHDT and YYEEEE. V trimming: 0 bases; J trimming: 3 bases; junction bases outside the gene matches: 3. The CDR3 extends over 15 amino acids. CDR3 coding DNA: TGTGCCAGCAGCTTGGTGGGACAGGGGAACTACGAGCAGTACTTC. As protein: CASSLVGQGNYEQYF.

V usage is TRBV7-2 and J usage is TRBJ2-5; tentatively, D is TRBD2 (6 bases). This CDR3 is built from 14 residues. CDR1 is SGHTA and CDR2 is FQGNSA in the germline V gene. V lost 5 bases, J lost 2 bases, and 12 bases lay in between. CDR3 coding DNA: TGTGCCAGCAGCCTTAGCGGAAATCAAGAGACCCAGTACTTC. Translation gives CASSLSGNQETQYF.

The chain has TRBV29-1 and TRBJ2-1, with 10 nucleotides matching TRBD2. The V and J ends lost 0 bases and 3 bases, in that order; junction bases with no gene match: 5. CDR1 and CDR2 (germline): SQVTM, ANQGSEA. This CDR3 is built from 16 residues. This chain's CDR3 is CSVEDLLAGNYNEQFF. DNA of the CDR3: TGCAGCGTTGAAGATCTACTAGCGGGGAACTACAATGAGCAGTTCTTC.

The chain has TRBV7-9 and TRBJ2-7, with 7 positions matching TRBD1. The CDR3 has 13 amino acids. Unmatched junction bases numbered 9, after V lost 6 bases and J lost 7 bases. Germline V gene sequence: CDR1 SEHNR, CDR2 FQNEAQ (reference sequence). The CDR3 coding sequence is TGTGCCAGCAGTAGGGGGACAGCAGGGGAGCAGTACTTC. This translates into CASSRGTAGEQYF. The complete variable domain, with remaining parts taken from reference TRBV7-9 and TRBJ2-7, reads DTGVSQNPRHKITKRGQNVTFRCDPISEHNRLYWYRQTLGQGPEFLTYFQNEAQLEKSRLLSDRFSAERPKGSFSTLEIQRTEQGDSAMYLCASSRGTAGEQYFGPGTRLTVT.

This clone is a singleton in its sample. The chain employs TRBV7-9 and TRBJ2-7; a weak D match, TRBD1 (5 bases). V lost 10 bases to trimming and J lost 0 bases, with 10 bases between them. The CDR3 is made up of 12 amino acids. Germline V gene lookup returns CDR1 SEHNR and CDR2 FQNEAQ (reference sequence). This CDR3 is CAISTDSYEQYF. CDR3 in DNA: TGTGCCATTTCGACAGACTCCTACGAGCAGTACTTC.

J is TRBJ1-1 and V is TRBV6-1; D possibly corresponds to TRBD1 (5 bases). V was cut by 7 bases and J by 1 base, with 10 bases left in between. The CDR3 contains 13 residues. Germline loops: CDR1 MNHNS, CDR2 SASEGT. CDR3 in amino acids: CASTHGQNTEAFF. The CDR3 DNA follows: TGTGCCAGCACCCACGGACAGAACACTGAAGCTTTCTTT.

This clone was counted between two and nine times. V is TRBV7-3 and J is TRBJ1-6, with a weak D call TRBD1 (6 bases). In germline, CDR1 is SGHTA, CDR2 FQGTGA. The germline V and J ends were trimmed by 6 bases and 6 bases, with 15 bases remaining between them. This CDR3 contains 15 residues. CDR3 sequence: CASSLERTVNSPLHF. CDR3 nucleotide sequence: TGTGCCAGCAGTCTGGAGCGGACAGTTAATTCACCCCTCCACTTT.

The rearrangement links TRBV9 to TRBJ2-3; the D gene is possibly TRBD2 (6 bases). V dropped 3 bases and J dropped 2 bases, with 13 bases sitting between them. CDR1 and CDR2 (germline): SGDLS, YYNGEE. The CDR3 consists of 15 residues. CDR3 bases: TGTGCCAGCAGCGAGGGACTGGAACTCACAGATACGCAGTATTTT. It translates to CASSEGLELTDTQYF.

In its sample, this clone was seen once. The CDR3 coding sequence is TGTGCCAGTAACCGGGCGAGATGGTCTGAAGCTTTCTTT. The encoded protein is CASNRARWSEAFF. V usage is TRBV19 and J usage is TRBJ1-1; no reliable D call. The germline V gene has CDR1 LNHDA and CDR2 SQIVND (reference sequence). The CDR3 covers 13 residues. Trimming removed 7 bases at V and 6 bases at J, with 15 bases between.

V is TRBV27 and J is TRBJ1-5; weak D call: TRBD1 (5 bases). Trimming pared 3 bases from V and 3 bases from J, leaving 15 bases between. Germline V gives CDR1 MNHEY, CDR2 SMNVEV (reference sequence). The CDR3 spans 16 residues. CDR3 loop: CASSLQGRGYNQPQHF. The DNA for the CDR3 is TGTGCCAGCAGTTTGCAGGGTCGGGGTTACAATCAGCCCCAGCATTTT.

This CDR3 is CASSTGGALQETQYF. DNA for the CDR3: TGTGCCAGTAGTACGGGGGGGGCCCTCCAAGAGACCCAGTACTTC. The chain couples TRBV19 to TRBJ2-5, with TRBD2 matching over 8 bases. Germline V gives CDR1 LNHDA, CDR2 SQIVND (reference sequence). Losses at the gene ends were 4 bases for V and 1 base for J; bases not matched to a gene: 5. The CDR3 extends over 15 amino acids.

As concerns this clone: One junction end disagrees with the germline gene, perhaps due to a read error. The chain combines TRBV10-1 with TRBJ1-1; unclear D gene. CDR3 length: 14 amino acids. The germline CDR1 and CDR2 sequences are WNHNN and SYGVQD (reference sequence). This CDR3 reads CVSSESERNTEAFF. Written as DNA, the CDR3 is TGCGTCAGCAGTGAGTCGGAACGTAACACTGAAGCTTTCTTT.

This clone was recorded only once. The chain recombines TRBV6-4 with TRBJ2-3, with 7 positions matching TRBD1. V gave up 3 bases and J gave up 4 bases; unmatched junction bases: 1. The CDR3 is 13 amino acids. In germline, CDR1 is MRHNA, CDR2 SNTAGT. CDR3 nucleotides: TGTGCCAGCAGTGAACAGGGGTCAGATACGCAGTATTTT. Amino acids: CASSEQGSDTQYF.

V usage is TRBV7-2 and J usage is TRBJ2-5, with no clear D. CDR3 length equals 14 residues. Germline V gene sequence: CDR1 SGHTA, CDR2 FQGNSA. V was trimmed by 5 bases and J by 3 bases, leaving 13 bases between them. The CDR3 sequence is CASSPPSRKETQYF. The DNA for the CDR3 is TGTGCCAGCAGCCCCCCCTCTAGGAAAGAGACCCAGTACTTC.

The chain recombines TRBV30 with TRBJ2-7, with TRBD2 matching 9 bases. This CDR3 region has 14 residues. J lost 0 bases, V lost 4 bases, and 4 bases had no gene match. The V gene's germline CDR1 is GTSNPN and CDR2 SVGIG (reference sequence). In nucleotides, the CDR3 is TGTGCCTGGATAAGAGCGGGAGGCTCCTACGAGCAGTACTTC. The encoded protein is CAWIRAGGSYEQYF.

The rearrangement uses TRBV4-3 and TRBJ1-1; 10 positions match TRBD1. The CDR3 extends over 15 amino acids. Germline CDR1 is LGHNA and CDR2 is YSLEER. V trimming: 2 bases; J trimming: 4 bases; junction bases outside the gene matches: 4. The CDR3 reads CASSQRGQGITEAFF. CDR3 nucleotides: TGCGCCAGCAGCCAAAGGGGACAGGGGATCACTGAAGCTTTCTTT.

The J gene is TRBJ2-7, the V gene TRBV28, with D possibly TRBD1 on 6 matching bases. The length of the CDR3 is 12 residues. V lost 10 bases and J lost 0, with 10 bases in between. The germline V gene has CDR1 MDHEN and CDR2 SYDVKM. CDR3 sequence reads: CATQTGSYEQYF. The CDR3 nucleotides are TGTGCCACCCAGACAGGCTCCTACGAGCAGTACTTC.

The V gene is TRBV2, the J gene TRBJ1-5, with TRBD1 matching over 9 bases. Per germline, CDR1 SNHLY and CDR2 FYNNEI. V shed 5 bases, J shed 5 bases, and the junction held 1 base outside the gene matches. CDR3 length: 13 residues. CDR3 amino acids: CASSRDRDQPQHF. Here the CDR3 DNA reads TGTGCCAGCAGTCGGGACAGGGATCAGCCCCAGCATTTT.

This chain connects TRBV19 to TRBJ1-2; 9 bases align to TRBD1. J gave up 5 bases and V 7 bases, and 23 bases lay outside the gene matches. Germline V gives CDR1 LNHDA, CDR2 SQIVND (reference sequence). This CDR3 is 19 amino acids long. The CDR3 DNA is TGTGCCAGTATGGGCGTTACCGGGACAGGGCCCACTCTGGGATATGGCTACACCTTC. Translating gives CASMGVTGTGPTLGYGYTF.

This clone was seen only once. The gene calls are TRBV5-6 and TRBJ2-3, with D perhaps TRBD1 or TRBD2 (5 bases each). From germline, CDR1 is SGHDT and CDR2 YYEEEE. The CDR3 extends over 15 amino acids. V was clipped by 4 bases and J by 6 bases, with 18 bases between them. CDR3 DNA: TGTGCCAGCAGCCCGACGGGGCACCTTGGCGATACGCAGTATTTT. As protein: CASSPTGHLGDTQYF.

The CDR3 bases are TGTGCCAGCAGCCGTAAGGCACTCGGCAGGCCCGCCGCGGAGCTGTTTTTT. Protein: CASSRKALGRPAAELFF. J is TRBJ2-2 and V is TRBV5-6; D gene uncertain. CDR1 is SGHDT, CDR2 YYEEEE, per germline. CDR3 size: 17 residues. Trimming took off 4 bases at V and 10 bases at J, with 26 bases between the two ends.

This clone was counted between two and nine times. V and J are TRBV13 and TRBJ1-5; possibly TRBD1 for D (6 bases). Trimming shortened V by 2 bases and J by 6 bases, and 8 bases separated the two germline ends. Germline V gene data show CDR1 as PRHDT and CDR2 as FYEKMQ (reference sequence). The CDR3 spans 13 residues. The CDR3 loop is CASSLQGSQPQHF. As DNA, the CDR3 is TGTGCCAGCAGCTTACAGGGGAGTCAGCCCCAGCATTTT.

The chain has TRBV19 and TRBJ1-1; TRBD1 matches at 8 bases. This CDR3 is 15 amino acids long. Germline CDR1 is LNHDA and CDR2 is SQIVND (reference sequence). V lost 5 bases, J lost 4 bases, and 9 bases stayed unmatched. In nucleotides, the CDR3 is TGTGCCAGTAGTGTCCAGGGGGCGCGTGGCACTGAAGCTTTCTTT. Residues: CASSVQGARGTEAFF. Full variable domain (missing parts from reference TRBV19 and TRBJ1-1): DGGITQSPKYLFRKEGQNVTLSCEQNLNHDAMYWYRQDPGQGLRLIYYSQIVNDFQKGDIAEGYSVSREKKESFPLTVTSAQKNPTAFYLCASSVQGARGTEAFFGQGTRLTVV.